Given below is one T cell receptor beta chain in context. The record originates from a study of blood T cell repertoires in COVID-19. The overall study: Samples representing acute and convalescent COVID-19 were sourced from the United States, Italy and Spain. PBMCs, B-cell-depleted T cells, or T cells were the source of the cDNA or gDNA that made up the material.

Per the study methods: Reference gene primer amplification gave estimated nucleated cell counts. Generated by immunoSEQ multiplex PCR, the TCRdb table keeps only in-frame clones and is missing some. V and J calls and clone size come straight from that table; D and trimming were deduced from the DNA. The top ten clones hold 9.5% to 12% of a sample with 180,000 or so clones, approximately 85% of them seen once. Trimming cost V 4 bases and J 3 bases, with 9 bases left between them. Per germline, CDR1 MNHEY and CDR2 SVGAGI. The CDR3 contains 13 residues. Sequenced material: peripheral blood. The sequence was obtained from a human donor with active or convalescent COVID-19. The donor label of this sample is uncertain. The rearrangement joins TRBV6-5 to TRBJ2-5; a weak D match, TRBD1 (5 bases). The CDR3 sequence: CASSWGREETQYF. Written as DNA, the CDR3 is TGTGCCAGCAGTTGGGGCAGAGAAGAGACCCAGTACTTC.